One and the same sample provided the 21 T cell receptor beta chains below, sequenced in a study of response to subunit inactivated influenza vaccine. TCRdb called the RT-PCR reads again in MiXCR, with one record for every CDR3 protein. In the table there are some 570,000 distinct CDR3 sequences, around 11% of which are singletons. The data were also submitted as part of a second study, on T cells expressing NK-cell markers. From that paper: TCR beta cDNA was made by 5'RACE template switching with UMIs.

The sequencing used PBMCs from blood, collected on the day of vaccination. These receptors came from a man aged 50 or older who received an inactivated influenza vaccine.

The V gene is TRBV20-1, the J gene TRBJ2-3, with a tentative D call TRBD2 (5 bases). The V end lost 6 bases, the J end lost 0 bases, and 13 bases lay between the germline ends. The CDR3 length is 14 residues. CDR1 DFQATT and CDR2 SNEGSKA come from the germline V gene (reference sequence). The CDR3 bases are TGCAGTGCCCCGACGGGCGGGAGCACAGATACGCAGTATTTT. Residues: CSAPTGGSTDTQYF.

The sample holds a few counts of this clonotype. The rearrangement links TRBV7-6 to TRBJ2-3; TRBD2 might be the D (6 bases). This CDR3 region has 15 residues. Germline V gene lookup returns CDR1 SGHVS and CDR2 FNYEAQ. V lost 5 bases and J lost 6, with 18 bases in between. In DNA, the CDR3 is TGTGCCAGCAGCCTCTCGGCGGGGTCAGCGGATACGCAGTATTTT. Protein: CASSLSAGSADTQYF.

The V gene is TRBV5-1, the J gene TRBJ1-6; D might be TRBD1 (5 bases). The germline gives CDR1 SGHRS, CDR2 YFSETQ. This CDR3 has 16 residues. Trimming pared 4 bases from V and 0 bases from J, leaving 11 bases between. This CDR3 is CASSTGGSSYNSPLHF. CDR3 coding DNA: TGCGCCAGCAGCACCGGGGGAAGCTCCTATAATTCACCCCTCCACTTT. The complete variable domain, with remaining parts taken from reference TRBV5-1 and TRBJ1-6, reads KAGVTQTPRYLIKTRGQQVTLSCSPISGHRSVSWYQQTPGQGLQFLFEYFSETQRNKGNFPGRFSGRQFSNSRSEMNVSTLELGDSALYLCASSTGGSSYNSPLHFGNGTRLTVT.

The chain recombines TRBV7-2 with TRBJ2-3, with 8 positions matching TRBD1. V was clipped by 1 base and J by 5 bases; unmatched bases: 2. Germline CDR1 SGHTA, CDR2 FQGNSA. CDR3 size: 14 residues. For the CDR3, the DNA is TGTGCCAGCAGCTTAGGGACAGGGCTAGATACGCAGTATTTT. Translated, it gives CASSLGTGLDTQYF. Looking up the rest from reference TRBV7-2 and TRBJ2-3 gives the full variable domain: GAGVSQSPSNKVTEKGKDVELRCDPISGHTALYWYRQSLGQGLEFLIYFQGNSAPDKSGLPSDRFSAERTGGSVSTLTIQRTQQEDSAVYLCASSLGTGLDTQYFGPGTRLTVL.

There are a few counts of this clonotype. This CDR3 reads CASSPLGSTDTQYF. In DNA form, the CDR3 reads TGTGCCAGCTCACCACTGGGTAGCACAGATACGCAGTATTTT. V is TRBV18 and J is TRBJ2-3, with no clear D. The V and J ends lost 1 base and 0 bases respectively, with 5 bases between them. CDR3 size: 14 residues. Germline values: CDR1 KGHSH, CDR2 LQKENI.

CDR3 DNA sequence: TGTGCCAGCAGCCGGCAAGGACAGGGAGGAGATACGCAGTATTTT. It is translated as CASSRQGQGGDTQYF. The chain combines TRBV5-5 with TRBJ2-3; TRBD1 aligns across 8 bases. This CDR3 contains 15 residues. The germline CDR1 and CDR2 sequences are SGHKS and YYEKEE (reference sequence). V gave up 4 bases and J gave up 5 bases; unmatched junction bases: 9.

The rearrangement links TRBV7-2 to TRBJ1-1; D is perhaps TRBD1 (6 bases). V lost 4 bases to trimming and J lost 5 bases, with 17 bases between them. CDR1 and CDR2 (germline): SGHTA, FQGNSA. The CDR3 sequence is 15 residues long. CDR3 in amino acids: CASSSKNRVVTEAFF. DNA for the CDR3: TGTGCCAGCAGCTCAAAGAACAGGGTTGTAACTGAAGCTTTCTTT.

The chain recombines TRBV7-2 with TRBJ2-7; 9 positions agree with TRBD2. The ends lost 2 bases at V and 0 bases at J; junction bases unmatched: 5. Germline assignment: CDR1 SGHTA and CDR2 FQGNSA. The CDR3 is made up of 16 amino acids. The CDR3: CASSLYSSGSSYEQYF. CDR3 DNA: TGTGCCAGCAGCTTATATAGTAGCGGGAGCTCCTACGAGCAGTACTTC.

V and J are TRBV20-1 and TRBJ2-7; possible D gene TRBD1, 5 bases. Trimming stripped 6 bases from V and 1 base from J, with 13 bases between. Germline V CDR1 and CDR2: DFQATT, SNEGSKA (reference sequence). The CDR3 is made up of 13 amino acids. CDR3 amino acids: CSAAGHNSYEQYF. CDR3 nucleotides: TGCAGTGCCGCAGGGCATAATTCCTACGAGCAGTACTTC.

V is TRBV12-3 or TRBV12-4 and J is TRBJ2-1, with 10 bases that match TRBD2. The CDR3 has 15 residues. The ends lost 5 bases at V and 2 bases at J; junction bases unmatched: 3. The CDR3 coding sequence is TGTGCCAGCAGTCCTAGCGGGAGCACCTACAATGAGCAGTTCTTC. Its protein product is CASSPSGSTYNEQFF.

The V gene is TRBV4-1, the J gene TRBJ1-5, with 7 nucleotides matching TRBD1. The ends lost 5 bases at V and 2 bases at J; junction bases unmatched: 6. In germline, CDR1 is MGHRA, CDR2 YSYEKL. CDR3 length equals 15 residues. The CDR3 DNA reads TGCGCCAGCAGCTCGAGACAGGGAGGCAATCAGCCCCAGCATTTT. Translated, it gives CASSSRQGGNQPQHF.

This sequence joins TRBV18 and TRBJ2-1; TRBD2 aligns across 9 bases. With V trimmed by 3 bases and J by 8 bases, 11 bases remained unmatched. There are 16 residues in the CDR3. Germline CDR1 and CDR2: KGHSH and LQKENI. The CDR3 reads CASSPPMRGGSDEQFF. CDR3 coding DNA: TGTGCCAGCTCACCTCCTATGCGGGGGGGCTCGGATGAGCAGTTCTTC.

In this sample, this clonotype turned up a few times. The rearrangement joins TRBV6-1 to TRBJ2-1; D is undetermined. From germline, CDR1 is MNHNS and CDR2 SASEGT. This CDR3 has 12 amino acids. V lost 2 bases to trimming and J lost 10 bases, with 9 bases between them. The CDR3 reads CASSEWLQEQFF. Written as DNA, the CDR3 is TGTGCCAGCAGTGAATGGCTTCAAGAGCAGTTCTTC.

This clonotype showed up just a few times. V and J are TRBV7-2 and TRBJ2-3; 8 nucleotides line up with TRBD2. This CDR3 has 16 residues. Germline CDR1 is SGHTA and CDR2 is FQGNSA. Trimming at V came to 1 base and at J to 8 bases, leaving 11 bases not matched to a gene. CDR3 in DNA: TGTGCCAGCAGCTTAGATTCTGGCGGGAGGTGGGCTACGCAGTATTTT. It is translated as CASSLDSGGRWATQYF. The whole variable domain, filled in from reference TRBV7-2 and TRBJ2-3, reads GAGVSQSPSNKVTEKGKDVELRCDPISGHTALYWYRQSLGQGLEFLIYFQGNSAPDKSGLPSDRFSAERTGGSVSTLTIQRTQQEDSAVYLCASSLDSGGRWATQYFGPGTRLTVL.

This clonotype was observed a few times. The chain recombines TRBV4-1 with TRBJ2-7; a weak D match, TRBD1 (6 bases). The V end was cut by 1 base, the J end by 5 bases, with 15 bases between. CDR1 is MGHRA, CDR2 YSYEKL, per germline. The CDR3 length is 15 residues. As DNA, the CDR3 is TGCGCCAGCAGCCAAGGCTGGGCAGGGGTACACGAGCAGTACTTC. Translated, it gives CASSQGWAGVHEQYF.

This clonotype was seen a handful of times. The CDR3 sequence is CASTNGGTSGISEQFF. Written as DNA, the CDR3 is TGCGCCAGCACCAATGGAGGGACTAGCGGGATTAGTGAGCAGTTCTTC. This rearrangement joins TRBV5-1 to TRBJ2-1; 13 bases map to TRBD2. Germline loops: CDR1 SGHRS, CDR2 YFSETQ. The CDR3 contains 16 residues. The J segment lost 9 bases and the V segment lost 6 bases, leaving 12 bases of the junction unmatched.

This chain uses TRBV3-1 with TRBJ2-1, with TRBD2 matching 7 bases. The junction had 9 bases not matched to a gene; V was cut back by 0 bases and J by 10 bases. In germline, CDR1 is LGHDT, CDR2 YNNKEL (reference sequence). The CDR3 length is 15 residues. The CDR3 region is CASSQEERRGCEQFF. CDR3 nucleotide sequence: TGTGCCAGCAGCCAAGAAGAACGGCGGGGGTGCGAGCAGTTCTTC.

In this sample, this clonotype turned up a few times. The gene calls are TRBV15 and TRBJ1-4; 7 bases fit TRBD1. CDR1 and CDR2 (germline): LNHNV, YYDKDF (reference sequence). V gave up 1 base and J gave up 6 bases; unmatched junction bases: 2. The CDR3 covers 14 residues. CDR3 nucleotide sequence: TGTGCCACCAGCAGAGGGGACAGTGATGAAAAACTGTTTTTT. It specifies CATSRGDSDEKLFF. The whole variable domain, remainder taken from reference TRBV15 and TRBJ1-4, is DAMVIQNPRYQVTQFGKPVTLSCSQTLNHNVMYWYQQKSSQAPKLLFHYYDKDFNNEADTPDNFQSRRPNTSFCFLDIRSPGLGDTAMYLCATSRGDSDEKLFFGSGTQLSVL.

The chain recombines TRBV12-3 or TRBV12-4 with TRBJ2-7, with D hard to call. This CDR3 spans 13 amino acids. Trimming took 3 bases from V and 2 from J, leaving 8 bases between them. Here the CDR3 reads CASSLPDTYEQYF. The CDR3 coding sequence is TGTGCCAGCAGTTTGCCAGACACCTACGAGCAGTACTTC.

A note on this clonotype: The DNA is omitted, as the CDR3 cannot be located on it reliably, and the CDR3 follows TCRdb's listing. The chain carries TRBV12-3 or TRBV12-4 and TRBJ2-3; the table's D call, TRBD1, has no DNA check behind it. The CDR3 length equals 15 residues, ends included. The CDR3 region is CASSSSGERTDTQYF.

This clonotype was counted only a few times. CDR3 DNA sequence: TGTGCCAGTCGGGACAGAGGTGGCTACACCTTC. It translates to CASRDRGGYTF. The chain employs TRBV19 and TRBJ1-2, with 7 bases matching TRBD1. Germline CDR1 is LNHDA and CDR2 is SQIVND (reference sequence). Trimming at V came to 8 bases and at J to 7 bases, leaving 4 bases not matched to a gene. The CDR3 consists of 11 residues.